The present T cell receptor (beta chain) was sequenced within a study of breast tumors, draining lymph nodes, adjacent tissues. TCRdb redid the calling of the multiplex PCR reads with MiXCR, one entry per CDR3 protein. The sample shows 85,000 to 130,000 distinct CDR3 sequences, over 20% of them seen only once. Study findings and constraints: Compared with lymph nodes, tumors were less diverse; compared with nontumor tissue, more. Most tumor T cells seemingly derive from lymph node, then expand in tumor.

The lymph nodes were axillary draining lymph nodes from breast cancer patients. This clonotype was counted ten times or more. What it recognizes is unknown. The source is a female donor with breast cancer. Some clones in this sample may be carry-over from other donors' samples. Sequenced: axillary lymph node tissue.

The CDR3 reads CASTTGGGSSYNEQFF. The CDR3, as DNA: TGCGCCAGCACTACAGGGGGGGGGAGCTCCTACAATGAGCAGTTCTTC. This chain links TRBV5-1 with TRBJ2-1; possibly TRBD1 for D (8 bases). There are 16 residues in the CDR3. V lost 6 bases, J lost 0 bases, and 16 bases lay in between. Germline values: CDR1 SGHRS, CDR2 YFSETQ.